The source of this T cell receptor (beta chain) is a study of T cell responses to AZD1222 COVID-19 vaccine. Germline CDR1 is SGHAT and CDR2 is FQDESV (reference sequence). The CDR3 extends over 15 amino acids. J was trimmed by 8 bases and V by 3 bases; bases with no gene match: 3. Sequencing used immunoSEQ multiplex PCR; TCRdb keeps in-frame clones, though not all of them. The data contain about 130,000 clones, 92% of them singletons. General study points: Dominant at 160-218 and 743-854, vaccine-associated CD4 TCRs also spanned spike. Rises in breadth and depth of Spike-specific TCRs came after two AZD1222 doses. Unmutated variant regions are reportedly targeted by nearly half of spike-specific TCRs.

To note about this clone: Its antigen is unidentified.

The chain uses TRBV11-1 and TRBJ2-1, with 14 bases aligning to TRBD2. The TCR originated in an adult who received the AZD1222 COVID-19 vaccine. The source was peripheral blood, collected 28 days after the second AZD1222 dose. The CDR3 bases are TGTGCCAGCAGCTTGGGGACTAGCGGGAGTCATGAGCAGTTCTTC. Translation gives CASSLGTSGSHEQFF.